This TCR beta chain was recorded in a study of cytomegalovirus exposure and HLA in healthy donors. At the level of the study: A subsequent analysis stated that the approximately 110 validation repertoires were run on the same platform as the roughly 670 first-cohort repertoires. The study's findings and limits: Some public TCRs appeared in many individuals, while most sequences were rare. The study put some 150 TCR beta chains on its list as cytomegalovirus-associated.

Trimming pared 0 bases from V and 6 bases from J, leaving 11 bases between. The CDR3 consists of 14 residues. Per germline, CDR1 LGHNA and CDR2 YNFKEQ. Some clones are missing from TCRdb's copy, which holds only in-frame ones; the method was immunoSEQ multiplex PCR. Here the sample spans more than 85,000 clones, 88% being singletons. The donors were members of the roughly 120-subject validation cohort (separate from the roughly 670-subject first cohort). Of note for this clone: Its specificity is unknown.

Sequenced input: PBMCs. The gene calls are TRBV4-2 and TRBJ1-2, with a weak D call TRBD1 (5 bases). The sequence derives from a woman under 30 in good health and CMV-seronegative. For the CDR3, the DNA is TGTGCCAGCAGCCAAGATGCTTTACAGGATGGCTACACCTTC. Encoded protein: CASSQDALQDGYTF.